Following are 28 T cell receptor beta chains from one sample sequenced in a study of shared clonotypes between healthy human individuals. Generated by immunoSEQ multiplex PCR, the TCRdb table keeps only in-frame clones and is missing some. The sample carries fewer than 850,000 clones, roughly 87% recorded once. Sequencing was performed on memory CD8+ T cells from PBMCs. As for subset: CD45RO+ cells pooled with CCR7-negative TemRA cells. The receptor set was obtained from a man between 18 and 35 years old in good health. Some clones in this sample may be carry-over from other donors' samples.

The CDR3 DNA sequence: TGTGCCAGCAGTCCTCGGCAGGGGATGAAGCCCCAGCATTTT. Translated: CASSPRQGMKPQHF. The chain joins TRBV6-5 to TRBJ1-5; possibly TRBD1 for D (6 bases). Germline loops: CDR1 MNHEY, CDR2 SVGAGI. Trimming took off 5 bases at V and 8 bases at J, with 16 bases between the two ends. The CDR3 has 14 amino acids.

The rearrangement links TRBV11-2 to TRBJ2-3, with 7 bases matching TRBD2. The CDR3 extends over 15 amino acids. The V segment lost 3 bases and the J segment 14 bases; nucleotides outside the gene matches: 17. Germline V gives CDR1 SGHAT, CDR2 FQNNGV. CDR3 sequence: CASSLFPLERDRLYF. The DNA for the CDR3 is TGTGCCAGCAGCTTGTTCCCACTAGAGCGGGATAGGCTGTATTTT.

J is TRBJ2-7 and V is TRBV6-1, with 7 bases that match TRBD1. The CDR3 is 15 residues long. V was pared by 2 bases and J by 0 bases, with 4 bases of the junction left unmatched. From germline, CDR1 is MNHNS and CDR2 SASEGT. CDR3 loop: CASSETDRSSYEQYF. The CDR3 DNA sequence: TGTGCCAGCAGTGAAACGGACAGGAGCTCCTACGAGCAGTACTTC.

This clone was counted a single time. The CDR3 is CASSSPGLAGAYEQYF. In DNA form, the CDR3 reads TGTGCCAGCAGTTCCCCCGGACTAGCGGGAGCCTACGAGCAGTACTTC. This chain connects TRBV28 to TRBJ2-7; 13 bases are shared with TRBD2. Germline CDR1 MDHEN, CDR2 SYDVKM. Trimming removed 4 bases from V and 2 bases from J; junction bases left unmatched: 5. This CDR3 has 16 residues.

The V and J genes are TRBV28 and TRBJ1-6, with 8 nucleotides matching TRBD1. CDR3 size: 19 residues. CDR1 and CDR2 (germline): MDHEN, SYDVKM. V was clipped by 6 bases and J by 4 bases; unmatched bases: 17. In DNA form, the CDR3 reads TGTGCCAGCAGCCCCCGTTCGACAGGGGCGAAACAATATAATTCACCCCTCCACTTT. As protein: CASSPRSTGAKQYNSPLHF.

DNA of the CDR3: TGTGCCAGTAGTATCGACAGTACCTACGAGCAGTACTTC. It encodes CASSIDSTYEQYF. V is TRBV19 and J is TRBJ2-7, with D possibly being TRBD1 (5 bases). V dropped 3 bases and J dropped 2 bases, with 8 bases sitting between them. There are 13 residues in the CDR3. The germline V gene encodes CDR1 LNHDA and CDR2 SQIVND (reference sequence). Full variable domain (outside the CDR3, taken from reference TRBV19 and TRBJ2-7): DGGITQSPKYLFRKEGQNVTLSCEQNLNHDAMYWYRQDPGQGLRLIYYSQIVNDFQKGDIAEGYSVSREKKESFPLTVTSAQKNPTAFYLCASSIDSTYEQYFGPGTRLTVT.

The chain couples TRBV4-1 to TRBJ2-2; 7 bases are shared with TRBD2. The CDR3 is 16 residues long. Trimming removed 1 base from V and 4 bases from J; junction bases left unmatched: 6. Germline CDR1 and CDR2: MGHRA and YSYEKL. As DNA, the CDR3 is TGCGCCAGCAGCCAAGCCGGGGGGACTTTCACCGGGGAGCTGTTTTTT. Its protein is CASSQAGGTFTGELFF.

V is TRBV7-2 and J is TRBJ2-7; D is ambiguous. CDR3 length: 13 residues. The ends were cut back, 2 bases at V and 1 base at J, with 6 bases in the middle. The germline V gene has CDR1 SGHTA and CDR2 FQGNSA. CDR3 sequence reads: CASSLFRSYEQYF. The CDR3 DNA follows: TGTGCCAGCAGCTTATTCAGGTCCTACGAGCAGTACTTC.

The V call is TRBV30, the J call TRBJ2-7; 7 bases fit TRBD1. The CDR3 has 16 amino acids. V was pared by 1 base and J by 3 bases, with 12 bases of the junction left unmatched. The V gene's germline CDR1 is GTSNPN and CDR2 SVGIG (reference sequence). CDR3 coding DNA: TGTGCCTGGAGTGGCCCTACAGGGGCGAATCTCTACGAGCAGTACTTC. Amino acids: CAWSGPTGANLYEQYF. Variable domain in full (rest from reference TRBV30 and TRBJ2-7): SQTIHQWPATLVQPVGSPLSLECTVEGTSNPNLYWYRQAAGRGLQLLFYSVGIGQISSEVPQNLSASRPQDRQFILSSKKLLLSDSGFYLCAWSGPTGANLYEQYFGPGTRLTVT.

The V and J genes are TRBV9 and TRBJ1-3; no clear D. Germline CDR1 reads SGDLS; CDR2 reads YYNGEE. Trimming took off 3 bases at V and 3 bases at J, with 13 bases between the two ends. This CDR3 region has 15 residues. CDR3 bases: TGTGCCAGCAGCGCCTCCTGGATAGTTGGAAACACCATATATTTT. This sequence encodes CASSASWIVGNTIYF.

This chain uses TRBV29-1 with TRBJ2-1; D not resolved. This CDR3 region has 14 residues. Germline V gene data show CDR1 as SQVTM and CDR2 as ANQGSEA. With 3 bases removed from V and 6 bases from J, the gap between germline ends came to 15 bases. The DNA for the CDR3 is TGCAGCGTTGACACCCCGGGTATTGTCAATGAGCAGTTCTTC. Its protein is CSVDTPGIVNEQFF.

As to this clone: Other DNA sequences of this sample code for an identical CDR3. V and J are TRBV7-9 and TRBJ1-2, with D possibly being TRBD1 (6 bases). The germline V gene encodes CDR1 SEHNR and CDR2 FQNEAQ (reference sequence). V gave up 4 bases and J gave up 4 bases, with 13 bases separating them. This CDR3 is 14 amino acids long. DNA of the CDR3: TGTGCCAGCAGCTCGGGGGGCGCGTCCTATGGCTACACCTTC. Protein product: CASSSGGASYGYTF.

The V and J genes are TRBV25-1 and TRBJ2-1, with TRBD2 matching over 9 bases. The trim removed 2 bases at V and 12 bases at J, leaving 11 bases unmatched. Germline CDR1 is MGHDK and CDR2 is SYGVNS. There are 15 residues in the CDR3. The CDR3 here is CASSERETSGGGQFF. In DNA, the CDR3 is TGTGCCAGCAGTGAACGAGAGACTAGCGGCGGTGGGCAGTTCTTC.

V gene TRBV10-2 combines with J gene TRBJ2-7; 8 positions agree with TRBD1. Germline V CDR1 and CDR2: WSHSY, SAAADI. This CDR3 is 15 amino acids long. The junction had 13 bases not matched to a gene; V was cut back by 7 bases and J by 5 bases. The chain's CDR3 is CASMRSAGGFHEQYF. CDR3 in DNA: TGCGCCAGCATGCGGTCGGCAGGGGGCTTCCACGAGCAGTACTTC.

V and J are TRBV4-2 and TRBJ2-3; D is perhaps TRBD1 (6 bases). V was clipped by 4 bases and J by 6 bases, with 8 bases between them. The CDR3 length is 12 residues. The germline V gene has CDR1 LGHNA and CDR2 YNFKEQ. The CDR3 sequence: CASSPRGDTQYF. In DNA form, the CDR3 reads TGTGCCAGCAGCCCCAGGGGTGATACGCAGTATTTT.

The chain combines TRBV7-2 with TRBJ2-7, with a weak D call TRBD2 (6 bases). Germline CDR1 and CDR2: SGHTA and FQGNSA. The CDR3 runs 18 residues. Between the trimmed V and J ends, which lost 2 bases and 5 bases, there was a span of 25 bases. The DNA for the CDR3 is TGTGCCAGCAGCTTAAATGGCGCGGGGTCCCTCGGGATCGACGAGCAGTACTTC. Translated: CASSLNGAGSLGIDEQYF.

In this sample, this clone turned up a few times. The CDR3 region is CAWSVGGNWQPQHF. CDR3 DNA: TGTGCCTGGAGTGTTGGGGGGAACTGGCAGCCCCAGCATTTT. V gene TRBV30 combines with J gene TRBJ1-5, with D possibly matching TRBD1 (5 bases). The germline CDR1 and CDR2 sequences are GTSNPN and SVGIG (reference sequence). CDR3 length: 14 amino acids. V lost 0 bases, J lost 7 bases, and 13 bases lay in between.

This chain joins TRBV11-3 and TRBJ2-1; D remains ambiguous. The germline V gene encodes CDR1 SGHNT and CDR2 YENEEA. V gave up 2 bases and J gave up 7 bases, with 12 bases separating them. The length of the CDR3 is 14 residues. The CDR3 nucleotides read TGTGCCAGCAGCTTATTGAGAGGTTCGAATGAGCAGTTCTTC. Encoded protein: CASSLLRGSNEQFF.

The chain combines TRBV6-6 with TRBJ1-1; D gene uncertain. Between the trimmed V and J ends, which lost 2 bases and 1 base, there was a span of 11 bases. This CDR3 has 15 residues. Germline V lookup: CDR1 MNHNY, CDR2 SVGAGI (reference sequence). CDR3 DNA sequence: TGTGCCAGCAGTTACGCTCCGGGGAGGAACACTGAAGCTTTCTTT. This codes for CASSYAPGRNTEAFF.

This rearrangement joins TRBV5-1 to TRBJ1-1, with D possibly matching TRBD1 (5 bases). This CDR3 is 14 amino acids long. Per germline, CDR1 SGHRS and CDR2 YFSETQ. V was shortened by 0 bases and J by 4 bases, with 10 bases between the two germline ends. CDR3 coding DNA: TGCGCCAGCAGCTTGGGGGATGGGGGCACTGAAGCTTTCTTT. Translating gives CASSLGDGGTEAFF.

The chain is built from TRBV28 and TRBJ2-7; 10 bases agree with TRBD1. The CDR3 totals 14 residues. CDR1 and CDR2 from the germline V gene are MDHEN and SYDVKM. The trim removed 6 bases at V and 3 bases at J, leaving 5 bases unmatched. The CDR3, as DNA: TGTGCCAGCAGCCCCGGGACAGGGGTCTACGAGCAGTACTTC. Translating it yields CASSPGTGVYEQYF.

A note on this clone: This same CDR3 is encoded by further DNA sequences in the sample. The chain carries TRBV12-5 and TRBJ2-7; weak D call: TRBD1 (5 bases). The CDR3 sequence is 12 residues long. Trimming shortened V by 2 bases and J by 5 bases, and 7 bases separated the two germline ends. Germline CDR1 reads LGHNT; CDR2 reads FRNRAP. CDR3: CASGLSRDEQYF. CDR3 coding DNA: TGTGCTAGTGGTTTGTCCAGGGACGAGCAGTACTTC.

Regarding this clone: Other DNA sequences in this specimen translate into the identical CDR3. The V call is TRBV5-6, the J call TRBJ2-2; TRBD2 might be the D (6 bases). CDR1 and CDR2 from the germline V gene are SGHDT and YYEEEE. The V gene lost 0 bases and the J gene lost 1 base, with 7 bases spanning the gap. The length of the CDR3 is 15 residues. The CDR3 bases are TGTGCCAGCAGCTTGGTCGGGGGGAACACCGGGGAGCTGTTTTTT. Amino acid sequence: CASSLVGGNTGELFF.

The chain recombines TRBV7-6 with TRBJ1-3, with no clear D. Germline CDR1 SGHVS, CDR2 FNYEAQ. This CDR3 has 16 amino acids. V was shortened by 1 base and J by 0 bases, with 10 bases between the two germline ends. The CDR3 region is CASSLGADPSGNTIYF. CDR3 DNA sequence: TGTGCCAGCAGCTTAGGGGCGGACCCCTCTGGAAACACCATATATTTT.

This clone was counted a single time. The gene calls are TRBV2 and TRBJ2-7; the match to TRBD1 covers 7 bases. The CDR3 has 16 amino acids. Germline V lookup: CDR1 SNHLY, CDR2 FYNNEI. Unmatched junction bases numbered 16, after V lost 8 bases and J lost 3 bases. The CDR3 region is CASLRGTTGPNYEQYF. In DNA form, the CDR3 reads TGTGCCAGCCTCCGAGGGACGACAGGGCCTAACTACGAGCAGTACTTC.

The chain recombines TRBV28 with TRBJ1-6; D uncertain. Germline lookup yields CDR1 MDHEN and CDR2 SYDVKM. V was trimmed by 1 base and J by 6 bases, leaving 7 bases between them. The CDR3 consists of 14 residues. The CDR3 sequence: CASSLFSVNSPLHF. CDR3 DNA sequence: TGTGCCAGCAGTTTATTTTCAGTTAATTCACCCCTCCACTTT.

The chain couples TRBV25-1 to TRBJ1-1; no reliable D call. This CDR3 spans 11 amino acids. Germline CDR1 and CDR2: MGHDK and SYGVNS. Between the trimmed V and J ends, which lost 7 bases and 10 bases, there was a span of 13 bases. The CDR3: CASIIGGRAFF. CDR3 sequence (DNA): TGTGCCAGCATAATCGGCGGGCGAGCTTTCTTT.

The chain joins TRBV4-3 to TRBJ2-6; TRBD1 matches at 11 bases. CDR1 and CDR2 from the germline V gene are LGHNA and YSLEER. This CDR3 has 19 residues. The J segment lost 0 bases and the V segment lost 1 base, leaving 5 bases of the junction unmatched. The CDR3 sequence is CASSQGVGTGGSGANVLTF. The CDR3 nucleotides read TGCGCCAGCAGCCAAGGAGTCGGGACAGGGGGCTCTGGGGCCAACGTCCTGACTTTC.